One and the same sample provided the 20 T cell receptor beta chains below, sequenced in a study of blood T cells in healthy people across ages. Through a sample-barcoded 5' primer and a J-beta primer mix, a second PCR was run for roughly 7 to 12 cycles. MiXCR, applied by TCRdb to the 5' RACE reads, yields one record per CDR3 protein. The repertoire has some 780,000 distinct CDR3 sequences, approximately 60% of them found once; the top ten carry around 24%. The sequenced sample consisted of blood. The source of these receptors is a man in his forties in good health.

The gene calls are TRBV7-2 and TRBJ2-7; 10 bases line up with TRBD2. The CDR3 length is 17 residues. V trimming: 0 bases; J trimming: 4 bases; junction bases outside the gene matches: 9. The germline V gene encodes CDR1 SGHTA and CDR2 FQGNSA. The CDR3 here is CASSLATGLAEVYEQYF. In DNA form, the CDR3 reads TGTGCCAGCAGCTTAGCGACCGGACTAGCGGAGGTTTACGAGCAGTACTTC.

Points on this clonotype: Possible read error: a much larger clone is one base away. V is TRBV29-1 and J is TRBJ2-3, with D possibly being TRBD2 (5 bases). Germline values: CDR1 SQVTM, CDR2 ANQGSEA. This CDR3 has 15 amino acids. V was shortened by 0 bases and J by 1 base, with 11 bases between the two germline ends. The CDR3: CSVEDRRAGTDTQYF. The DNA of the CDR3 is TGCAGCGTTGAAGATAGGCGAGCGGGCACAGATACGCAGTATTTT.

This clonotype was observed a single time. The CDR3 nucleotides are TGTGCCAGCAGCTGGGCTGGGGGGGCCACAGATACGCAGTATTTT. It specifies CASSWAGGATDTQYF. V and J are TRBV5-6 and TRBJ2-3; maybe TRBD2 (7 bases). The CDR3 length is 15 residues. V lost 3 bases to trimming and J lost 2 bases, with 13 bases between them. Per the germline V gene, CDR1 is SGHDT and CDR2 is YYEEEE.

The V gene is TRBV20-1, the J gene TRBJ1-5, with D unclear. This CDR3 is 10 amino acids long. Germline V CDR1 and CDR2: DFQATT, SNEGSKA (reference sequence). With 8 bases removed from V and 10 bases from J, the gap between germline ends came to 12 bases. The CDR3 region is CSPRLLPQHF. CDR3 DNA: TGCAGTCCACGACTGCTACCCCAGCATTTT.

About this clonotype: A read error is likely, as this CDR3 ends without the conserved phenylalanine or tryptophan. The V call is TRBV4-3, the J call TRBJ2-3; 10 bases line up with TRBD2. The trim removed 0 bases at V and 3 bases at J, leaving 6 bases unmatched. CDR1 is LGHNA and CDR2 is YSLEER in the germline V gene. There are 17 residues in the CDR3. The CDR3 sequence is CASSQDESGRVTDTQYY. The CDR3 coding sequence is TGCGCCAGCAGCCAAGATGAGAGCGGGAGGGTAACAGATACGCAGTATTAT.

V usage is TRBV7-2 and J usage is TRBJ1-5, with no clear D. CDR1 SGHTA and CDR2 FQGNSA come from the germline V gene. This CDR3 is 15 amino acids long. V shed 5 bases and J shed 3 bases, with 14 bases lying between them. The CDR3 bases are TGTGCCAGCAGCATGACGACGTCGGACAATCAGCCCCAGCATTTT. Encoded protein: CASSMTTSDNQPQHF. The full variable domain, completed using reference TRBV7-2 and TRBJ1-5, is GAGVSQSPSNKVTEKGKDVELRCDPISGHTALYWYRQSLGQGLEFLIYFQGNSAPDKSGLPSDRFSAERTGGSVSTLTIQRTQQEDSAVYLCASSMTTSDNQPQHFGDGTRLSIL.

This clonotype has a handful of counts. The chain couples TRBV10-3 to TRBJ2-5; perhaps TRBD1 as D (6 bases). V gave up 6 bases and J gave up 4 bases, with 15 bases separating them. CDR1 ENHRY and CDR2 SYGVKD come from the germline V gene. CDR3 length: 14 amino acids. The CDR3 loop is CAISRISGAETQYF. The CDR3 DNA reads as TGTGCCATCAGCCGGATCTCAGGGGCAGAGACCCAGTACTTC.

The rearrangement uses TRBV27 and TRBJ2-5; 8 bases line up with TRBD1. The DNA end is more similar to TRBJ2-7, so the J call may be wrong. The germline V gene encodes CDR1 MNHEY and CDR2 SMNVEV (reference sequence). The CDR3 consists of 16 residues. The CDR3 protein is CASSSISGTGFYEQYF. CDR3 DNA: TGTGCCAGCAGTTCAATATCCGGGACAGGCTTTTACGAGCAGTACTTC.

The CDR3, as DNA: TGTGCCACCAGTCCCGGGACCCCGCTCCGTCAGTACTTC. It yields the protein CATSPGTPLRQYF. The rearrangement joins TRBV24-1 to TRBJ2-5, with D possibly called TRBD1 or TRBD2 (5 bases each). The germline V gene has CDR1 KGHDR and CDR2 SFDVKD. Deletions cut 6 bases from V and 11 bases from J, with 18 bases between. The CDR3 runs 13 residues.

The sample holds a few counts of this clonotype. CDR3 nucleotides: TGTGCCAGCAGTTCTGCGGACCGCTATCGCACAGATACGCAGTATTTT. Amino acid sequence: CASSSADRYRTDTQYF. The chain has TRBV28 and TRBJ2-3; D gene ambiguous. Trimming pared 4 bases from V and 1 base from J, leaving 15 bases between. The length of the CDR3 is 16 residues. Germline V gene lookup returns CDR1 MDHEN and CDR2 SYDVKM.

There are a few counts of this clonotype. This sequence joins TRBV20-1 and TRBJ2-3; 8 nucleotides match TRBD1. The CDR3 extends over 16 amino acids. Per the germline V gene, CDR1 is DFQATT and CDR2 is SNEGSKA (reference sequence). J gave up 6 bases and V 3 bases, and 14 bases lay outside the gene matches. CDR3 sequence: CSASGQGAVNEDTQYF. CDR3 nucleotides: TGCAGTGCTAGTGGGCAGGGGGCGGTTAATGAGGATACGCAGTATTTT.

The V call is TRBV11-2, the J call TRBJ2-1, with D tentatively TRBD2 (6 bases). CDR1 and CDR2 from the germline V gene are SGHAT and FQNNGV. The CDR3 has 15 amino acids. V was clipped by 4 bases and J by 9 bases, with 19 bases between them. The CDR3 is CASSSRDWAYSEQFF. Here the CDR3 DNA reads TGTGCCAGCAGCTCCCGGGACTGGGCCTATAGTGAGCAGTTCTTC.

This sequence joins TRBV14 and TRBJ2-3; no clear D gene. The V end lost 1 base, the J end lost 7 bases, and 9 bases lay between the germline ends. The CDR3 is 13 amino acids. Germline V gene data show CDR1 as SGHDN and CDR2 as FVKESK. CDR3 sequence reads: CASSQVGGYTQYF. The CDR3 coding sequence is TGTGCCAGCAGCCAAGTGGGTGGGTATACGCAGTATTTT.

This rearrangement joins TRBV3-1 to TRBJ2-1; possible D gene TRBD2, 5 bases. The tail of the sequence fits TRBJ2-7 better, so the J call may be wrong. CDR3 length: 15 residues. Germline V gene lookup returns CDR1 LGHDT and CDR2 YNNKEL (reference sequence). The CDR3 DNA reads TGTGCCAGCAGCCTTACCGGCGGGCTCTACAATGAGCAGTACTTC. It encodes CASSLTGGLYNEQYF.

This clonotype was found once. The V gene is TRBV20-1, the J gene TRBJ2-1; D assignment may be TRBD1 or TRBD2 (5 bases each). Germline V gene lookup returns CDR1 DFQATT and CDR2 SNEGSKA (reference sequence). This CDR3 has 14 amino acids. V was clipped by 3 bases and J by 9 bases, with 18 bases between them. This CDR3 is CSASVWDGLGEQFF. As DNA, the CDR3 is TGCAGTGCTAGCGTATGGGACGGCTTGGGTGAGCAGTTCTTC.

CDR3 DNA: TGTGCCAGCAGTTACTCGACCAGGAGCGGTTACTACGAGCAGTACTTC. As protein: CASSYSTRSGYYEQYF. The chain is built from TRBV6-2 or TRBV6-3 and TRBJ2-5; TRBD2 might be the D (5 bases). Judging by the DNA end, TRBJ2-7 fits better; the J call may be wrong. The CDR3 runs to 16 residues. The germline gives CDR1 MNHEY, CDR2 SVGEGT.

V is TRBV4-3 and J is TRBJ1-2; possibly TRBD1 for D (6 bases). In germline, CDR1 is LGHNA, CDR2 YSLEER. This CDR3 has 15 amino acids. Trimming cost V 1 base and J 4 bases, with 13 bases left between them. CDR3 bases: TGCGCCAGCAGCCAAGCCCCAGGGGAATCCTATGGCTACACCTTC. It codes for CASSQAPGESYGYTF.

This clonotype was seen only a few times. This chain connects TRBV11-3 to TRBJ2-5, with 14 bases matching TRBD2. Trimming at V came to 3 bases and at J to 5 bases, leaving 2 bases not matched to a gene. CDR1 SGHNT and CDR2 YENEEA come from the germline V gene. The CDR3 is 15 residues long. This chain's CDR3 is CASSFGTSGSETQYF. The CDR3 nucleotides are TGTGCCAGCAGCTTCGGGACTAGCGGGAGTGAGACCCAGTACTTC.

In this sample, this clonotype turned up a few times. The rearrangement links TRBV24-1 to TRBJ2-5; 7 bases match TRBD1. The CDR3 loop spans 14 amino acids. Germline assignment: CDR1 KGHDR and CDR2 SFDVKD. The J segment lost 2 bases and the V segment lost 4 bases, leaving 3 bases of the junction unmatched. The CDR3 region is CATSEGTAQETQYF. CDR3 coding DNA: TGTGCCACCAGTGAGGGGACAGCACAAGAGACCCAGTACTTC.

This clonotype came up once. This CDR3 reads CASSLVGGGWDTEAFF. DNA of the CDR3: TGTGCCAGCAGCTTGGTCGGAGGTGGGTGGGACACTGAAGCTTTCTTT. This chain uses TRBV5-5 with TRBJ1-1; no reliable D call. This CDR3 is 16 amino acids long. Trimming removed 0 bases at V and 3 bases at J, with 15 bases between. In germline, CDR1 is SGHKS, CDR2 YYEKEE (reference sequence).